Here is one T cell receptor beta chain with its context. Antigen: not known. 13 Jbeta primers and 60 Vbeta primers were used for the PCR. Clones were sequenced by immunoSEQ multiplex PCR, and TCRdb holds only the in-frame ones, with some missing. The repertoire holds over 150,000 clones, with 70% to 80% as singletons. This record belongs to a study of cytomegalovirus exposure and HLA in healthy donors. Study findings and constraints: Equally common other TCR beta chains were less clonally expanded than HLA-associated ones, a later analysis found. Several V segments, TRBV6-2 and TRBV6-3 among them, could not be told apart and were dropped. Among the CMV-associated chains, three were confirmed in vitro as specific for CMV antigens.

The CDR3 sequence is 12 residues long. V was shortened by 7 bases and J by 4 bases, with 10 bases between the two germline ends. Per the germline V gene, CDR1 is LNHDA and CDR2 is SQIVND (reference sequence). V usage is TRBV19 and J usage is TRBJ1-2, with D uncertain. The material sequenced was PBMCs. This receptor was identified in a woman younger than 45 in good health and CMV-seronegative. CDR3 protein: CASNAYSYGYTF. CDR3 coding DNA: TGTGCCAGTAACGCATACTCCTATGGCTACACCTTC. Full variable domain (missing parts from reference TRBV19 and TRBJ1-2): DGGITQSPKYLFRKEGQNVTLSCEQNLNHDAMYWYRQDPGQGLRLIYYSQIVNDFQKGDIAEGYSVSREKKESFPLTVTSAQKNPTAFYLCASNAYSYGYTFGSGTRLTVV.